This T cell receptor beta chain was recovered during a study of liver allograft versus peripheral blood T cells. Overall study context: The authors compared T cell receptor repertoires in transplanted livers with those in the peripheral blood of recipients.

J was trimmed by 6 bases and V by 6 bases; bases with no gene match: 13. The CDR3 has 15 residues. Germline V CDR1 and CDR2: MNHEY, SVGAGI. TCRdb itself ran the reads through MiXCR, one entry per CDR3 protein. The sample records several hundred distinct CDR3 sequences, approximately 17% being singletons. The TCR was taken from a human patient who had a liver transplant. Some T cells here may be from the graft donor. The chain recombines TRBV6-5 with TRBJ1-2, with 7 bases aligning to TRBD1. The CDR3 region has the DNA TGTGCCAGCAGAACCGGGACAGCACGGGTAAATGGCTACACCTTC. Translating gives CASRTGTARVNGYTF.